Described below is a single T cell receptor (beta chain) sequence and its context. The target antigen is unknown. Next came a second PCR, run for roughly 6 to 11 cycles, which used a sample-barcoded 5' primer along with a J-beta primer mix. Tags on each cDNA molecule came from a template-switch adaptor with 12 random nucleotides. Sequencing yielded, for each sample, at least 3 million paired-end reads carrying CDR3. TCRdb ran MiXCR on the 5' RACE reads and lists one entry per CDR3 protein. Of roughly 410,000 distinct CDR3 sequences in the sample, about 52% are singletons; the top ten hold 45% to 60%. This entry belongs to a study of blood T cells in healthy people across ages. Notes on the study in general: From one million sequenced T cells, diversity estimates were lower bounds.

Germline V gives CDR1 SGHTA, CDR2 FQGNSA. Trimming removed 5 bases from V and 0 bases from J, with 8 bases in between. The CDR3 runs to 15 residues. Per individual sample, total RNA of at least 6 micrograms was extracted. Sequencing used blood. The sequence came from a man aged 55 to 70 in good health. The rearrangement links TRBV7-2 to TRBJ1-6; TRBD1 might be the D (6 bases). In DNA form, the CDR3 reads TGTGCCAGCAGCCAAGGGGGCTCCTATAATTCACCCCTCCACTTT. Translating gives CASSQGGSYNSPLHF.